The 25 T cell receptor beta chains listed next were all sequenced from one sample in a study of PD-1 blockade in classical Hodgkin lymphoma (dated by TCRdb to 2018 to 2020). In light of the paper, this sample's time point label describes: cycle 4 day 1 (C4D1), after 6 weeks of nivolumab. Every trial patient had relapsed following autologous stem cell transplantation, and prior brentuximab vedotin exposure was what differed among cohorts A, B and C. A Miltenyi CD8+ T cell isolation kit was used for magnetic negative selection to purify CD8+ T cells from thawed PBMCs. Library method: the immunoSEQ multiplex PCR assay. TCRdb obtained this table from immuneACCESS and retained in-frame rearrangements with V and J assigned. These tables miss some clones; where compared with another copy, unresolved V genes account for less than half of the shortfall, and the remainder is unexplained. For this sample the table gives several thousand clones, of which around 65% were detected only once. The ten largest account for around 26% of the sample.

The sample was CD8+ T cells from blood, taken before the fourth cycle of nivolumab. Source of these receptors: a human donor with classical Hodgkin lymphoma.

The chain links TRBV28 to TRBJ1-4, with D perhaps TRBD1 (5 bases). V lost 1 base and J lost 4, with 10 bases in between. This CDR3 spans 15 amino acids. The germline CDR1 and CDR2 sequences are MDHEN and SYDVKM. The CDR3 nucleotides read TGTGCCAGCAGTTTATTGTCAGGGCTTAATGAAAAACTGTTTTTT. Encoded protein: CASSLLSGLNEKLFF.

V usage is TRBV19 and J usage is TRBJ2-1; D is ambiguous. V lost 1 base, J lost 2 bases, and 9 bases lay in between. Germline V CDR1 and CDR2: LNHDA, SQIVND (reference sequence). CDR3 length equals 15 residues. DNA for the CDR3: TGTGCCAGTAGTATAGTCGAGAATACCTACAATGAGCAGTTCTTC. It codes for CASSIVENTYNEQFF. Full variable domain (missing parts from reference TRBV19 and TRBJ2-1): DGGITQSPKYLFRKEGQNVTLSCEQNLNHDAMYWYRQDPGQGLRLIYYSQIVNDFQKGDIAEGYSVSREKKESFPLTVTSAQKNPTAFYLCASSIVENTYNEQFFGPGTRLTVL.

CDR3 amino acids: CASSYSGTLTGELFF. In nucleotides, the CDR3 is TGTGCCAGCAGCTATTCCGGGACACTCACCGGGGAGCTGTTTTTT. The rearrangement uses TRBV9 and TRBJ2-2; maybe TRBD1 (6 bases). The CDR3 contains 15 residues. V was shortened by 4 bases and J by 4 bases, with 14 bases between the two germline ends. Germline CDR1 reads SGDLS; CDR2 reads YYNGEE. Full variable domain (outside the CDR3, taken from reference TRBV9 and TRBJ2-2): DSGVTQTPKHLITATGQRVTLRCSPRSGDLSVYWYQQSLDQGLQFLIQYYNGEERAKGNILERFSAQQFPDLHSELNLSSLELGDSALYFCASSYSGTLTGELFFGEGSRLTVL.

The CDR3: CASSSVGSYEQYF. DNA for the CDR3: TGTGCCAGCAGCTCGGTGGGTTCCTACGAGCAGTACTTC. V and J are TRBV6-1 and TRBJ2-5; D is ambiguous. The DNA end lines up better with TRBJ2-7; the J call may be wrong. CDR1 and CDR2 (germline): MNHNS, SASEGT. The CDR3 spans 13 residues.

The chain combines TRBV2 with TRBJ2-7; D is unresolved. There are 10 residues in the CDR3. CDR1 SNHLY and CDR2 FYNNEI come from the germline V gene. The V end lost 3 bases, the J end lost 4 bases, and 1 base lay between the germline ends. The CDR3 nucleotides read TGTGCCAGCAGTGATTACGAGCAGTACTTC. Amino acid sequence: CASSDYEQYF.

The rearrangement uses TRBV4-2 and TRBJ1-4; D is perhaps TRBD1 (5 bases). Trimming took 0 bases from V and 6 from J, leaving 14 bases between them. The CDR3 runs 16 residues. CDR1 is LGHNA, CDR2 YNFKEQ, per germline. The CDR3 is CASSQERGRVDEKLFF. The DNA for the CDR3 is TGTGCCAGCAGCCAAGAAAGGGGAAGGGTGGATGAAAAACTGTTTTTT.

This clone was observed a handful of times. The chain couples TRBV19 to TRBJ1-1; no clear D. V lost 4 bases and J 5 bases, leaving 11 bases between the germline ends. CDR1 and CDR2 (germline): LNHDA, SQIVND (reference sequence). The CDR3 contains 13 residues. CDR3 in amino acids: CASSRDLPTEAFF. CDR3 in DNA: TGTGCCAGTAGTAGGGATCTCCCTACTGAAGCTTTCTTT.

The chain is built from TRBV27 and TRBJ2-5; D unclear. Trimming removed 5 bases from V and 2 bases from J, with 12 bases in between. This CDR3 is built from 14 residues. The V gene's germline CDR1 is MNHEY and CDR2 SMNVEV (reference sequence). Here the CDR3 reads CASSPFESQETQYF. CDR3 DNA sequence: TGTGCCAGCAGTCCCTTTGAGAGTCAAGAGACCCAGTACTTC.

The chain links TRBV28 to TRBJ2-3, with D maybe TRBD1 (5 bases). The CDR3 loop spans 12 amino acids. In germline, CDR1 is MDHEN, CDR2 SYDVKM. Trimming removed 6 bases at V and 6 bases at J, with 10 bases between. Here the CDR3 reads CASSRRVDTQYF. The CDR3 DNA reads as TGTGCCAGCAGCCGCAGGGTGGATACGCAGTATTTT.

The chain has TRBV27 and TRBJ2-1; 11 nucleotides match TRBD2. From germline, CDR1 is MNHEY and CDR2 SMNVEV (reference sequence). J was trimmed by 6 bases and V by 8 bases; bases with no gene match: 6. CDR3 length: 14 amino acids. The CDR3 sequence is CASGSGRAVNEQFF. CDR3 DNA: TGTGCCAGCGGTAGCGGGAGGGCGGTCAATGAGCAGTTCTTC.

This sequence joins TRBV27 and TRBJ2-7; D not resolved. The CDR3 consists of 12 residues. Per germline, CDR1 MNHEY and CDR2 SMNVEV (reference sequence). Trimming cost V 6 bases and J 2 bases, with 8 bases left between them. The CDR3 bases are TGTGCCAGCAGCCCAACCGCCTACGAGCAGTACTTC. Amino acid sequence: CASSPTAYEQYF.

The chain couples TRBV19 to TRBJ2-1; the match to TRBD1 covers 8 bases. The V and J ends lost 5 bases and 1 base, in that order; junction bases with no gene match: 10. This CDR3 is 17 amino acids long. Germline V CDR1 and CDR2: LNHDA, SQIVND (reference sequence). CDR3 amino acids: CASSLTARTGSYNEQFF. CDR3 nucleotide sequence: TGTGCCAGTAGTCTCACCGCCCGGACAGGGTCCTACAATGAGCAGTTCTTC.

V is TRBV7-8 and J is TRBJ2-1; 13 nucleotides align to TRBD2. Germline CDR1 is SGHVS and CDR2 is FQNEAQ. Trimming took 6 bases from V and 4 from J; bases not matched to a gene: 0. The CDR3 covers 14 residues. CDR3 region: CASRLAGGYNEQFF. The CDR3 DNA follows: TGTGCCAGCAGACTAGCGGGAGGGTACAATGAGCAGTTCTTC.

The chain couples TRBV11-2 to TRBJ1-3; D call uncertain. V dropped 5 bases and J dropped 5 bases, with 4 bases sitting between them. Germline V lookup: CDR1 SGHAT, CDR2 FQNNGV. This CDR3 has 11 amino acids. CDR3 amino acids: CASSHRNTIYF. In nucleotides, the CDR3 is TGTGCCAGCAGCCACCGAAACACCATATATTTT.

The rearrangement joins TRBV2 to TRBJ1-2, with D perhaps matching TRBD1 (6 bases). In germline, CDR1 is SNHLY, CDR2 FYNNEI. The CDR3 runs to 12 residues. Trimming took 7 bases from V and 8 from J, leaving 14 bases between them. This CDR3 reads CASIQGVVGYTF. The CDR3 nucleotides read TGTGCCAGCATACAGGGAGTGGTAGGCTACACCTTC.

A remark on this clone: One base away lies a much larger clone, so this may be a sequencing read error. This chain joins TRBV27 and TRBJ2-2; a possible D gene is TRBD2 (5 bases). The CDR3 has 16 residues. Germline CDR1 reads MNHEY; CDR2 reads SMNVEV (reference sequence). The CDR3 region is CASSLGAAMATGELLF. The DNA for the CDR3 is TGTGCCAGCAGTTTAGGCGCGGCTATGGCCACCGGGGAGCTGCTTTTT.

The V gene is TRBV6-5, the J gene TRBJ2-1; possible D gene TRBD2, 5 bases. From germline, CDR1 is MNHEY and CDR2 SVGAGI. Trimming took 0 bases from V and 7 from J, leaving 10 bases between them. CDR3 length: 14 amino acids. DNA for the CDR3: TGTGCCAGCAGTTACTCGGAGGAATTAAATGAGCAGTTCTTC. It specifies CASSYSEELNEQFF.

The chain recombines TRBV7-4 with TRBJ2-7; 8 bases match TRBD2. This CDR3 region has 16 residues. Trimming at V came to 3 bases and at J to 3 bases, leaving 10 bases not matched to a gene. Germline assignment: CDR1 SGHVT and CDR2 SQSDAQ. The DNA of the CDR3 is TGTGCCAGCAGCTTGATGGCTAGCGGGCTCGTCTACGAGCAGTACTTC. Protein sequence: CASSLMASGLVYEQYF.

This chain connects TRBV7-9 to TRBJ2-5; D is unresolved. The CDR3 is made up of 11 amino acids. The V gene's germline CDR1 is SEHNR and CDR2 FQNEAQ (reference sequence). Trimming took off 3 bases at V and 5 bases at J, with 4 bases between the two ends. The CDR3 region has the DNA TGTGCCAGCAGCTTTTTGGAGACCCAGTACTTC. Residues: CASSFLETQYF.

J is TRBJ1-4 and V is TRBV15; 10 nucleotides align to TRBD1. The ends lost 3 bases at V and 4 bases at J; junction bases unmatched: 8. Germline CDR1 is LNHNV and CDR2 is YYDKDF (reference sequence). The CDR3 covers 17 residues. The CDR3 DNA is TGTGCCACCAGCAGCCGGGACAGGGGATTTCGTAATGAAAAACTGTTTTTT. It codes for CATSSRDRGFRNEKLFF.

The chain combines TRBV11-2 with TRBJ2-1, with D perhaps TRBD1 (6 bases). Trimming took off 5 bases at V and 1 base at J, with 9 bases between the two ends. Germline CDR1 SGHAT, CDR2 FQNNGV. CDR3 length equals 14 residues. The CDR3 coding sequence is TGTGCCAGCAGCCTACAGGGATCCTACAATGAGCAGTTCTTC. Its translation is CASSLQGSYNEQFF.

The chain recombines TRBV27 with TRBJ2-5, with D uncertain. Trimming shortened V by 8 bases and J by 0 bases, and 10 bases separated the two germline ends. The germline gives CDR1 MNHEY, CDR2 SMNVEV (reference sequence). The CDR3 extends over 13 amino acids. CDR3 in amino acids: CASRLLNQETQYF. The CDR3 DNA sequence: TGTGCCAGCCGACTCTTAAACCAAGAGACCCAGTACTTC.

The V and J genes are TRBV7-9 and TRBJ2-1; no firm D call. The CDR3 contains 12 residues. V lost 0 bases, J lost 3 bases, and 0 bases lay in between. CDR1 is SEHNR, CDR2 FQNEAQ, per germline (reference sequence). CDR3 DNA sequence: TGTGCCAGCAGCTTAGCCTACAATGAGCAGTTCTTC. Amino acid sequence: CASSLAYNEQFF.

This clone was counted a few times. The CDR3 coding sequence is TGTGCCAGCACGAAGTCAGACTCCTACGAGCAGTACTTC. This encodes CASTKSDSYEQYF. The V call is TRBV2, the J call TRBJ2-7, with D uncertain. Trimming stripped 7 bases from V and 0 bases from J, with 10 bases between. This CDR3 comprises 13 residues. Germline loops: CDR1 SNHLY, CDR2 FYNNEI.

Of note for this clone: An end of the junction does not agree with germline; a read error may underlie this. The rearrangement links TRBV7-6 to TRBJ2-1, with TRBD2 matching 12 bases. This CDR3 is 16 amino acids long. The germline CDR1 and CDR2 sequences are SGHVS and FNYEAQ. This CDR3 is CASSLAGGGPYNEQFF. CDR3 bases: TGTGCCAGCAGCCTAGCGGGAGGGGGCCCCTACAATGAGCAGTTCTTC.